These T cell receptor beta chains were read from a single sample in a study of pediatric ulcerative colitis. Produced via immunoSEQ multiplex PCR; TCRdb's table is partial and in-frame only. Of 60,000 or so clones listed, over 65% are singletons. Sequencing used blood. The receptors come from a boy younger than 18 with moderate ulcerative colitis. CDR3s include the opening cysteine and the closing phenylalanine or tryptophan. The D gene is left open where the match is weak. A row's size may be missing; if present it is once, few, many or a size class.

D: TRBD2
J: TRBJ2-3
size: NA
V: TRBV27
CDR3: CASSRRTSGRSSTDTQYF
DNA: TGTGCCAGCAGTCGACGGACTAGCGGGAGGTCTAGCACAGATACGCAGTATTTT

D: TRBD2
J: TRBJ2-3
size: few
V: TRBV7-7
CDR3: CASSLGLAKDTQYF
DNA: TGTGCCAGCAGCTTAGGACTAGCCAAAGATACGCAGTATTTT

D: NA
J: TRBJ2-5
size: once
V: TRBV7-2
CDR3: CASSLWGTKQETQYF
DNA: TGTGCCAGCAGCTTGTGGGGGACCAAGCAAGAGACCCAGTACTTC

D: NA
J: TRBJ1-1
size: NA
V: TRBV7-8
CDR3: CASSFGWGVVFF
DNA: TGTGCCAGCAGCTTTGGGTGGGGTGTTGTATTCTTT

D: NA
J: TRBJ1-3
size: few
V: TRBV10-3
CDR3: CAINAGPLSGNTIYF
DNA: TGTGCCATCAATGCAGGACCCCTCTCTGGAAACACCATATATTTT

D: NA
J: TRBJ2-5
size: NA
V: TRBV6-6
CDR3: CASSYWWGGPKETQYF
DNA: TGTGCCAGCAGTTACTGGTGGGGCGGTCCGAAAGAGACCCAGTACTTC

D: NA
J: TRBJ1-3
size: NA
V: TRBV29-1
CDR3: CSVESGVAGNTIYF
DNA: TGCAGCGTTGAATCCGGGGTCGCTGGAAACACCATATATTTT

D: NA
J: TRBJ1-2
size: NA
V: TRBV4-3
CDR3: CASSHIQLTVYGYTF
DNA: TGCGCCAGCAGCCACATACAGCTTACTGTCTATGGCTACACCTTC

D: NA
J: TRBJ2-1
size: NA
V: TRBV9
CDR3: CASSVMGHNEQFF
DNA: TGTGCCAGCAGCGTAATGGGGCACAATGAGCAGTTCTTC

D: TRBD1
J: TRBJ2-3
size: few
V: TRBV7-9
CDR3: CASSPPIGQGKSTDTQYF
DNA: TGTGCCAGCAGCCCGCCGATCGGACAGGGGAAATCCACAGATACGCAGTATTTT

D: NA
J: TRBJ2-1
size: NA
V: TRBV5-4
CDR3: CASEGQTTYNEQFF
DNA: TGTGCCAGCGAGGGGCAAACCACTTACAATGAGCAGTTCTTC

D: TRBD1
J: TRBJ1-1
size: NA
V: TRBV10-2
CDR3: CARRAGQGGMNTEAFF
DNA: TGCGCCAGGCGGGCCGGACAGGGGGGGATGAACACTGAAGCTTTCTTT

D: TRBD1
J: TRBJ1-1
size: NA
V: TRBV7-2
CDR3: CASSLGQGHTEAFF
DNA: TGTGCCAGCAGCTTGGGACAGGGACACACTGAAGCTTTCTTT

D: NA
J: TRBJ2-1
size: NA
V: TRBV4-3
CDR3: CASSQEMERDEQFF
DNA: TGCGCCAGCAGCCAAGAAATGGAGCGGGATGAGCAGTTCTTC

D: NA
J: TRBJ2-7
size: NA
V: TRBV18
CDR3: CASSPWTAYEQYF
DNA: TGTGCCAGCTCACCCTGGACAGCCTACGAGCAGTACTTC

D: TRBD1
J: TRBJ2-7
size: NA
V: TRBV18
CDR3: CASSPPGTGSYEQYF
DNA: TGTGCCAGCTCACCACCCGGGACAGGCTCCTACGAGCAGTACTTC

D: NA
J: TRBJ2-1
size: NA
V: TRBV9
CDR3: CASSVGELSSYNEQFF
DNA: TGTGCCAGCAGCGTAGGCGAGCTGAGCTCCTACAATGAGCAGTTCTTC

D: NA
J: TRBJ2-7
size: NA
V: TRBV7-8
CDR3: CASSLRLGREQYF
DNA: TGTGCCAGCAGCCTCCGACTAGGACGGGAGCAGTACTTC

D: NA
J: TRBJ1-1
size: NA
V: TRBV28
CDR3: CASGLAVVGAFF
DNA: TGTGCCAGCGGGTTGGCGGTTGTCGGAGCTTTCTTT

D: TRBD1
J: TRBJ1-2
size: once
V: TRBV15
CDR3: CATWDRDNYGYTF
DNA: TGTGCCACCTGGGACAGAGATAACTATGGCTACACCTTC

D: NA
J: TRBJ2-7
size: NA
V: TRBV27
CDR3: CASLTSNEQYF
DNA: TGTGCCAGCCTCACATCCAACGAGCAGTACTTC

D: NA
J: TRBJ1-3
size: NA
V: TRBV4-1
CDR3: CASSQEPQGLYTIYF
DNA: TGCGCCAGCAGCCAAGAGCCACAGGGATTGTACACCATATATTTT

D: NA
J: TRBJ2-5
size: NA
V: TRBV7-2
CDR3: CATQGQETQYF
DNA: TGTGCCACACAGGGCCAAGAGACCCAGTACTTC

D: TRBD2
J: TRBJ2-7
size: NA
V: TRBV7-2
CDR3: CASSFLWTSDPYEQYF
DNA: TGTGCCAGCAGCTTCCTCTGGACTAGCGACCCCTACGAGCAGTACTTC

D: TRBD1
J: TRBJ1-4
size: few
V: TRBV7-9
CDR3: CASSSDRGGEKLFF
DNA: TGTGCCAGCAGCTCCGACAGGGGAGGTGAAAAACTGTTTTTT

D: NA
J: TRBJ1-1
size: NA
V: TRBV9
CDR3: CASSVADFQFMAFF
DNA: TGTGCCAGCAGCGTAGCTGATTTTCAGTTCATGGCTTTCTTT

D: TRBD1
J: TRBJ2-2
size: NA
V: TRBV19
CDR3: CASSIRTGATGELFF
DNA: TGTGCCAGTAGTATTCGGACAGGGGCCACCGGGGAGCTGTTTTTT

D: TRBD1
J: TRBJ1-5
size: NA
V: TRBV5-5
CDR3: CASSSTGGQPQHF
DNA: TGTGCCAGCAGCTCTACAGGGGGGCAGCCCCAGCATTTT

D: NA
J: TRBJ1-1
size: few
V: TRBV30
CDR3: CAWGTVEAFF
DNA: TGTGCCTGGGGGACCGTAGAAGCTTTCTTT

D: NA
J: TRBJ2-1
size: NA
V: TRBV9
CDR3: CASSVGLGSSSYNEQFF
DNA: TGTGCCAGCAGCGTAGGGTTGGGGTCTAGCTCCTACAATGAGCAGTTCTTC

D: TRBD1
J: TRBJ1-1
size: few
V: TRBV18
CDR3: CASSPDREVEAFF
DNA: TGTGCCAGCTCACCGGACAGGGAGGTTGAAGCTTTCTTT

D: NA
J: TRBJ2-7
size: NA
V: TRBV19
CDR3: CASSRTSGAYEQYF
DNA: TGTGCCAGTAGTAGGACGTCCGGCGCCTACGAGCAGTACTTC